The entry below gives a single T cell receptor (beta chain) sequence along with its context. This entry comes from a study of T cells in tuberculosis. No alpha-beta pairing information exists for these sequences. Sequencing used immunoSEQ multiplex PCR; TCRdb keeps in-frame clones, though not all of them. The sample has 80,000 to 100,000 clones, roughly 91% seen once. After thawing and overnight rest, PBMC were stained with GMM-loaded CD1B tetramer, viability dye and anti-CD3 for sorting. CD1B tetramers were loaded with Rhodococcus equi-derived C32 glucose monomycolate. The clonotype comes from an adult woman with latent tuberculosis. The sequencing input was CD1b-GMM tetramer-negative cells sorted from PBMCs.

In nucleotides, the CDR3 is TGTGCCAGCAGACCTCACAGGGCGGTTGGTGAAAAACTGTTTTTT. This translates into CASRPHRAVGEKLFF. This chain connects TRBV6-7 to TRBJ1-4; a weak D match, TRBD1 (6 bases). TRBV6-7 is treated as an ORF (open reading frame) with a function not yet certain. The V end was cut by 6 bases, the J end by 7 bases, with 18 bases between. There are 15 residues in the CDR3.